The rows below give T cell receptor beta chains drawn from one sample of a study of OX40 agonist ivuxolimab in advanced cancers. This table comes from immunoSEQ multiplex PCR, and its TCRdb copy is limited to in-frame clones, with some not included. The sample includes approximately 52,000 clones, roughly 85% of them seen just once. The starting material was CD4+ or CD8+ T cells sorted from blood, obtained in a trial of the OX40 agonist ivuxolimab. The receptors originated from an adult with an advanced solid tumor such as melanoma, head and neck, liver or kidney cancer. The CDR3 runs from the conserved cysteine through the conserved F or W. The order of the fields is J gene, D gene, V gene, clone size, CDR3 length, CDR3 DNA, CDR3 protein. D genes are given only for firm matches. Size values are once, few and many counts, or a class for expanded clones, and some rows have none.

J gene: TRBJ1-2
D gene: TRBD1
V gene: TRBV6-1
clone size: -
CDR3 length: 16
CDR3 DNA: TGTGCCAGCAGTGCCGCTCCGGGACAGGGGGCTGGGGGCTACACCTTC
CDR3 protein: CASSAAPGQGAGGYTF

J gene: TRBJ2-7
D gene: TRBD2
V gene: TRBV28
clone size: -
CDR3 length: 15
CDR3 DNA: TGTGCCAGCAGTTTGACTAGCGGGAGTGTCTACGAGCAGTACTTC
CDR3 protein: CASSLTSGSVYEQYF

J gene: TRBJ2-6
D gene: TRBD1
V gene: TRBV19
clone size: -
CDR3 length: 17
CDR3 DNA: TGTGCCAGTGGGAAGGGACAGACCTACTCTGGGGCCAACGTCCTGACTTTC
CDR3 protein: CASGKGQTYSGANVLTF

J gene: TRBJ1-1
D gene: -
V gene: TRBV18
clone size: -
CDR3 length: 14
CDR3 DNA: TGTGCCAGCTCACTCCAGGCTCTGAACACTGAAGCTTTCTTT
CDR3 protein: CASSLQALNTEAFF

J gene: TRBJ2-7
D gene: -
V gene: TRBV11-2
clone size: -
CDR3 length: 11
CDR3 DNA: TGTGCCAGCAGCTTAGGCCCCCCCCAGTACTTC
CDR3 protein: CASSLGPPQYF

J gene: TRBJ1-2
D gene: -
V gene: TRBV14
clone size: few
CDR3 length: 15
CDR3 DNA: TGTGCCAGCAGCCAAGAGGCCAGGTTGGGGGATGGCTACACCTTC
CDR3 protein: CASSQEARLGDGYTF

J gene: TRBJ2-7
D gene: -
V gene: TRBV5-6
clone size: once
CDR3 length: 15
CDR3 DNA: TGTGCCAGCAGCGGGACTCAGGGGGGCGGCTACGAGCAGTACTTC
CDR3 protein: CASSGTQGGGYEQYF

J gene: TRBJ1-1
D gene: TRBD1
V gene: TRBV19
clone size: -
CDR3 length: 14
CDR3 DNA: TGTGCCAGTAGTAGGGGACAGGGGCTGGTAGAAGCTTTCTTT
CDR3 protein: CASSRGQGLVEAFF

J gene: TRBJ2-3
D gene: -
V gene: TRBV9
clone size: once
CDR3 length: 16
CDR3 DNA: TGTGCCAGCAGCGTAGACTCCCCAGCGACCACAGATACGCAGTATTTT
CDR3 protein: CASSVDSPATTDTQYF

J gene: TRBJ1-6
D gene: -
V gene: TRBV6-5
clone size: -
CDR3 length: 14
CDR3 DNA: TGTGCCAGCAGAGCTACAGGGTTGCATTCACCCCTCCACTTT
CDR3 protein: CASRATGLHSPLHF

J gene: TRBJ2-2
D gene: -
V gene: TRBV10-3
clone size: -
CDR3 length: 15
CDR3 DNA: TGTGCCATCAGTCTACAGGGTGGGGACACCGGGGAGCTGTTTTTT
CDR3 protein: CAISLQGGDTGELFF

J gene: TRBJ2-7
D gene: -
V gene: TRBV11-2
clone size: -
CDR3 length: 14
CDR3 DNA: TGTGCCAGCAGCTTATGGGGGGCCTCCTACGAGCAGTACTTC
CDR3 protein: CASSLWGASYEQYF

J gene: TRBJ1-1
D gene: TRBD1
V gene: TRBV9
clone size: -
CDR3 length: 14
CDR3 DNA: TGTGCCAGCAGCGCCGACCCTCAGGGGGCTGAAGCTTTCTTT
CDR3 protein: CASSADPQGAEAFF

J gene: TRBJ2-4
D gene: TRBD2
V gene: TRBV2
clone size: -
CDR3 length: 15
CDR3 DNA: TGTGCCAGCAGCCGGGGGGGGGTGTCCAAAAACATTCAGTACTTC
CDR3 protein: CASSRGGVSKNIQYF

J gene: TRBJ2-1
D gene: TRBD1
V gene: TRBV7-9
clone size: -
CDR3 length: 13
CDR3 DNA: TGTGCCAGCAGTTCAGGGGGCTACAATGAGCAGTTCTTC
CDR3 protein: CASSSGGYNEQFF

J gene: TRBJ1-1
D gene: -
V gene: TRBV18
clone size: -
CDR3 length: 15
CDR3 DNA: TGTGCCAGCTCACCTGTGGGACCCCCGAACACTGAAGCTTTCTTT
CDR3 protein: CASSPVGPPNTEAFF

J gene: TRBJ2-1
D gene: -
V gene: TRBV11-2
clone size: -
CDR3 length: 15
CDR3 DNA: TGTGCCAGCAGCCGAAGCGGAACGGGGGCCAGGGTGCAGTTCTTC
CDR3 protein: CASSRSGTGARVQFF

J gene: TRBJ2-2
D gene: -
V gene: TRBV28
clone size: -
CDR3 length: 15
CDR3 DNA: TGTGCCAGCAGTCCCAGGGGAGCGGGGACCGGGGAGCTGTTTTTT
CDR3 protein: CASSPRGAGTGELFF

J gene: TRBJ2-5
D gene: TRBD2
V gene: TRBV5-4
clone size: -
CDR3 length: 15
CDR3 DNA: TGTGCCAGCAGCATCGGGACTAGCGCACAAGAGACCCAGTACTTC
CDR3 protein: CASSIGTSAQETQYF

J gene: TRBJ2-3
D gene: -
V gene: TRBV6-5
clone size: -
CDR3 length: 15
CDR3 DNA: TGTGCCAGCCGACGTTCGGGGGCAGGGACAGATACGCAGTATTTT
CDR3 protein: CASRRSGAGTDTQYF

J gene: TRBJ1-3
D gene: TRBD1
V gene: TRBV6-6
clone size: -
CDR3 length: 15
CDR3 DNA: TGTGCCAGCAGACGTGACAGGGGCGCTGGAAACACCATATATTTT
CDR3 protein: CASRRDRGAGNTIYF

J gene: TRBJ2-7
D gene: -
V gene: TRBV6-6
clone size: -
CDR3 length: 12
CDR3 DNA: TGTGCCAGCAGTTCCTCGAGGGTAGAGCAGTACTTC
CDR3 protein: CASSSSRVEQYF

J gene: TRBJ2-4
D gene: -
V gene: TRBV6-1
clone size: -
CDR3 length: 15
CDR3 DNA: TGTGCCAGCAGTCGTCCCGGGACTGGAATGGACATTCAGTACTTC
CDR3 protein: CASSRPGTGMDIQYF

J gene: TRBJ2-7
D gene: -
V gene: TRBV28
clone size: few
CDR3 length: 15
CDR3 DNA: TGTGCCAGCAGTTTCCCGTTCAGGGGGGGCTACGAGCAGTACTTC
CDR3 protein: CASSFPFRGGYEQYF

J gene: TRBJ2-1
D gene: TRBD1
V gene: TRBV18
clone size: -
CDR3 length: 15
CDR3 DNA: TGTGCCAGCTCACCCCCGGGACAGCGTAACAATGAGCAGTTCTTC
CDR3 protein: CASSPPGQRNNEQFF

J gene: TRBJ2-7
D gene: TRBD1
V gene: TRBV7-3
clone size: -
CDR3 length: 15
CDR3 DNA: TGTGCCAGCAGCTCGGGGACAGGGGGAAGGTACGAGCAGTACTTC
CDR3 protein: CASSSGTGGRYEQYF

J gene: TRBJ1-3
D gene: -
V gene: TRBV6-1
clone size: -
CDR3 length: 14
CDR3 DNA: TGTGCCAGCAATTCGCAGGGGAGCGGAAACACCATATATTTT
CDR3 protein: CASNSQGSGNTIYF

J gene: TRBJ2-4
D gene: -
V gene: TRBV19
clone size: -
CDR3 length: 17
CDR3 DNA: TGTGCCCGTTCCTGGGAGGAGGATGCCTTAAACAAAAACATTCAGTACTTC
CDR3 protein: CARSWEEDALNKNIQYF

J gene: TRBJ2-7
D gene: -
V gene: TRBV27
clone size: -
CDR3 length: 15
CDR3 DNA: TGTGCCAGCAGTTTACGGTCTGGGCGCGGGTACGAGCAGTACTTC
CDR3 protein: CASSLRSGRGYEQYF

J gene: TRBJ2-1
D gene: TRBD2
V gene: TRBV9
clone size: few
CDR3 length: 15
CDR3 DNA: TGTGCCAGCAGCGTAGCTAGCGGGAGGGGCAATGAGCAGTTCTTC
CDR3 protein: CASSVASGRGNEQFF

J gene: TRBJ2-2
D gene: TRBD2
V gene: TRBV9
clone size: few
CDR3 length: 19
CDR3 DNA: TGTGCCAGCAGGGACCCAAGAGGAGCGGGAGTTGGAAACACCGGGGAGCTGTTTTTT
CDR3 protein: CASRDPRGAGVGNTGELFF

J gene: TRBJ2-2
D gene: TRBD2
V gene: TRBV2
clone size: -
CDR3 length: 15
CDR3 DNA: TGTGCCAGCACCCCCGGACTAGCCGGCACCGGGGAGCTGTTTTTT
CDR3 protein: CASTPGLAGTGELFF

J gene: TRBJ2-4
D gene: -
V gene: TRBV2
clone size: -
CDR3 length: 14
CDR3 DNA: TGTGCCAGCAGTGAAAGCCAGGGGGGCGACATTCAGTACTTC
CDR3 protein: CASSESQGGDIQYF

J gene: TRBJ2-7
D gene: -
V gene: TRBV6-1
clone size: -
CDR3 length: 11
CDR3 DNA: TGTGCCAGCAGTCGCGCCTACGAGCAGTACTTC
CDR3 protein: CASSRAYEQYF

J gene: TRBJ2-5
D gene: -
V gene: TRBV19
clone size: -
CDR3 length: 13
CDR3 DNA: TGTGCCAGTAGTGGGACCCACCAAGAGACCCAGTACTTC
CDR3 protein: CASSGTHQETQYF

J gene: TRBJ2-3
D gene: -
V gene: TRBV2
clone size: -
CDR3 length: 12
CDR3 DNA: TGTGCCAGCAGACGGAGCACAGATACGCAGTATTTT
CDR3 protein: CASRRSTDTQYF

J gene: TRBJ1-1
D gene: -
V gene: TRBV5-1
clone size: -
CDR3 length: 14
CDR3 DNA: TGCGCCAGCAGCGTGGAGAGTTCGAACACTGAAGCTTTCTTT
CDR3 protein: CASSVESSNTEAFF

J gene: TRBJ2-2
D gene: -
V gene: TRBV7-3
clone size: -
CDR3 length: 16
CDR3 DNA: TGTGCCAGCAGCTTAACTGGGGCTCCTCTCACCGGGGAGCTGTTTTTT
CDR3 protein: CASSLTGAPLTGELFF

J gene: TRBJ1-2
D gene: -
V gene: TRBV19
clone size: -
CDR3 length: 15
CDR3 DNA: TGTGCCAGTAGCCCGGTCGGACGGGGGGCTCGAGGCTACACCTTC
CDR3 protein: CASSPVGRGARGYTF

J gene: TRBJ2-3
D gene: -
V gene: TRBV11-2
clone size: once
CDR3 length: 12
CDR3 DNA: TGTGCCAGCAGCTCGGGAGTAGATACGCAGTATTTT
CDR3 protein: CASSSGVDTQYF

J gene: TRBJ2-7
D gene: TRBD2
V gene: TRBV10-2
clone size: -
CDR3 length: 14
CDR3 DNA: TGCGCCAGCATGGAAATAGCGGGAGCCTACGAGCAGTACTTC
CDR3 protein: CASMEIAGAYEQYF

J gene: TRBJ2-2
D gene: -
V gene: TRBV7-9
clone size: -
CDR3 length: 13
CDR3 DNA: TGTGCCAGCAGCTTAGCAGGGGCCGGGGAGCTGTTTTTT
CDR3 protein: CASSLAGAGELFF

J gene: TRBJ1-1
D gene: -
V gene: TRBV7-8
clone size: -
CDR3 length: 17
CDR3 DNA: TGTGCCAGCAGTCTTAATCGCAGGGGCGGTGGGAACACTGAAGCTTTCTTT
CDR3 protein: CASSLNRRGGGNTEAFF

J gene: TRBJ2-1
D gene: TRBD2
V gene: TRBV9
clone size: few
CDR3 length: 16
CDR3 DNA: TGTGCCAGCAGCGTAGCGGGACTAAGCTCCTACAATGAGCAGTTCTTC
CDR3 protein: CASSVAGLSSYNEQFF